Below are 9 T cell receptor beta chains sequenced from a single sample in a study of cytomegalovirus exposure and HLA in healthy donors. The PCR made use of 60 Vbeta and 13 Jbeta primers. The assay was immunoSEQ multiplex PCR, and TCRdb's table has in-frame clones only and misses some. The sample comprises some 220,000 clones, just over 75% of which are singletons, and roughly 2.5% rests with the top ten. Specimen: PBMCs. The source of these receptors is a woman in her sixties in good health and CMV-seropositive.

The chain employs TRBV5-1 and TRBJ1-2; weak D call: TRBD1 (5 bases). Looked up from germline, CDR1 is SGHRS and CDR2 is YFSETQ. Trimming took 1 base from V and 4 from J, leaving 11 bases between them. The CDR3 spans 14 residues. CDR3 protein: CASSLTDRIYGYTF. The CDR3 region has the DNA TGCGCCAGCAGCTTGACCGACAGAATCTATGGCTACACCTTC.

In its sample, this clone was seen once. The chain combines TRBV2 with TRBJ2-2; no definite D call. Trimming cost V 5 bases and J 5 bases, with 12 bases left between them. Germline V CDR1 and CDR2: SNHLY, FYNNEI. The CDR3 contains 14 residues. CDR3 DNA sequence: TGTGCCAGCAGTTTAAACGTCGGGACCGGGGAGCTGTTTTTT. Its protein is CASSLNVGTGELFF.

This clone was recorded once. The CDR3 region is CAWSPGLVSYEQYF. The CDR3 bases are TGTGCCTGGAGTCCCGGACTAGTCTCCTACGAGCAGTACTTC. V usage is TRBV30 and J usage is TRBJ2-7, with 7 bases fitting TRBD2. The junction had 4 bases not matched to a gene; V was cut back by 2 bases and J by 0 bases. Germline assignment: CDR1 GTSNPN and CDR2 SVGIG (reference sequence). The CDR3 length is 14 residues.

This clone is a singleton in its sample. The chain joins TRBV14 to TRBJ1-1; the D gene is possibly TRBD1 (5 bases). The germline CDR1 and CDR2 sequences are SGHDN and FVKESK. Trimming took off 2 bases at V and 1 base at J, with 8 bases between the two ends. The CDR3 is 14 amino acids. In nucleotides, the CDR3 is TGTGCCAGCAGCCAACTGGACAAGAACACTGAAGCTTTCTTT. Protein: CASSQLDKNTEAFF.

This clone was seen just once. Other DNA sequences within the sample encode an identical CDR3. V usage is TRBV7-2 and J usage is TRBJ2-1; 11 positions match TRBD2. V shed 5 bases and J 9 bases; nucleotides not matched to a gene: 9. The CDR3 extends over 15 amino acids. Per germline, CDR1 SGHTA and CDR2 FQGNSA. The CDR3 DNA reads as TGTGCCAGCAGCCTTACTAGCGGGAGAGGGGTTGAGCAGTTCTTC. It translates to CASSLTSGRGVEQFF. The full variable domain, in which reference TRBV7-2 and TRBJ2-1 provide the parts outside the CDR3, is GAGVSQSPSNKVTEKGKDVELRCDPISGHTALYWYRQSLGQGLEFLIYFQGNSAPDKSGLPSDRFSAERTGGSVSTLTIQRTQQEDSAVYLCASSLTSGRGVEQFFGPGTRLTVL.

The chain is built from TRBV12-5 and TRBJ2-1; 11 bases agree with TRBD2. Germline assignment: CDR1 LGHNT and CDR2 FRNRAP. Trimming at V came to 6 bases and at J to 15 bases, leaving 7 bases not matched to a gene. The CDR3 totals 12 residues. CDR3 region: CASGPGTSGGFF. The CDR3 DNA follows: TGTGCTAGTGGCCCCGGGACTAGCGGTGGGTTCTTC.

Only a few counts were recorded for this clone. The chain joins TRBV6-5 to TRBJ2-1; 10 nucleotides agree with TRBD2. V shed 2 bases and J 9 bases; nucleotides not matched to a gene: 7. The CDR3 totals 15 residues. From germline, CDR1 is MNHEY and CDR2 SVGAGI. CDR3 residues: CASSYRSGGASEQFF. The DNA of the CDR3 is TGTGCCAGCAGTTACAGGAGCGGGGGGGCAAGTGAGCAGTTCTTC.

The chain carries TRBV11-2 and TRBJ2-3; no clear D gene. Trimming pared 0 bases from V and 4 bases from J, leaving 20 bases between. Germline values: CDR1 SGHAT, CDR2 FQNNGV. The CDR3 has 18 residues. The DNA for the CDR3 is TGTGCCAGCAGCTTAGATAGAACGCCATCTAATGTGGCAGATACGCAGTATTTT. Its protein is CASSLDRTPSNVADTQYF.

The chain joins TRBV5-6 to TRBJ2-1, with 13 bases lining up with TRBD2. The CDR3 contains 15 residues. Unmatched junction bases numbered 1, after V lost 1 base and J lost 6 bases. In germline, CDR1 is SGHDT, CDR2 YYEEEE. DNA of the CDR3: TGTGCCAGCAGCTTGACTAGCGGGAGGGCCAATGAGCAGTTCTTC. The encoded protein is CASSLTSGRANEQFF.